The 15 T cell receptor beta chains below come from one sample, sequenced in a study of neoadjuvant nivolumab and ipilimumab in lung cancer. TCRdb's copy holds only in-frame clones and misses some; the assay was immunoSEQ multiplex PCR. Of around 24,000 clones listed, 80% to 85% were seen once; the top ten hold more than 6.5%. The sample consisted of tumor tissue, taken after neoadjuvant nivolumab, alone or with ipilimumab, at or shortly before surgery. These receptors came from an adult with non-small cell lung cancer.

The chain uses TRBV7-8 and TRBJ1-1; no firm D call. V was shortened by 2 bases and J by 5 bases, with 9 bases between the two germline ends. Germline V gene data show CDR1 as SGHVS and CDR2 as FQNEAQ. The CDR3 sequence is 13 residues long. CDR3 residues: CASSLTPKTEAFF. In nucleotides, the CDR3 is TGTGCCAGCAGCTTAACGCCAAAGACTGAAGCTTTCTTT.

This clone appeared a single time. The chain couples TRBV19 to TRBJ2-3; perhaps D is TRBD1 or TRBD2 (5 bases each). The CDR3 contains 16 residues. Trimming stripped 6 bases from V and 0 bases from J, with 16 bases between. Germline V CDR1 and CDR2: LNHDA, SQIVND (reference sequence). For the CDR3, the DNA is TGTGCCAGTAGCGCATTACGGGACGGGAGCACAGATACGCAGTATTTT. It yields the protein CASSALRDGSTDTQYF. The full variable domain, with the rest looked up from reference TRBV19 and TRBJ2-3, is DGGITQSPKYLFRKEGQNVTLSCEQNLNHDAMYWYRQDPGQGLRLIYYSQIVNDFQKGDIAEGYSVSREKKESFPLTVTSAQKNPTAFYLCASSALRDGSTDTQYFGPGTRLTVL.

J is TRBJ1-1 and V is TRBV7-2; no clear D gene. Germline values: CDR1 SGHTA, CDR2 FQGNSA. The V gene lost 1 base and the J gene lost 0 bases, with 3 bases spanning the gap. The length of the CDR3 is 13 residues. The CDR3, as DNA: TGTGCCAGCAGCTTAGGAATGAACACTGAAGCTTTCTTT. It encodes CASSLGMNTEAFF.

CDR3 in DNA: TGTGCCTGGAGATCCACCGGGACAGGGGGCGATGAGCAGTTCTTC. It is translated as CAWRSTGTGGDEQFF. The rearrangement links TRBV30 to TRBJ2-1, with 12 bases that match TRBD1. From germline, CDR1 is GTSNPN and CDR2 SVGIG (reference sequence). J lost 8 bases, V lost 3 bases, and 8 bases had no gene match. This CDR3 comprises 15 residues.

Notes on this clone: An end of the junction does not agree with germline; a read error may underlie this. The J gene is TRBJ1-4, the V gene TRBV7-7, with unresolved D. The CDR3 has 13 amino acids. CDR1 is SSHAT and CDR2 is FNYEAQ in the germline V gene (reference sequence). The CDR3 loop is CASSGELNEKLFF. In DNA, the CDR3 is TGTGCTAGCAGCGGAGAGTTGAATGAAAAACTGTTTTTT.

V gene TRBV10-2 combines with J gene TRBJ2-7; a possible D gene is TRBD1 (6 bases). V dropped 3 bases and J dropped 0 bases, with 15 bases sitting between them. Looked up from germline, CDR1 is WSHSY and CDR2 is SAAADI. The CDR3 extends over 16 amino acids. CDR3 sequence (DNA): TGCGCCAGCAGTGAATATCAGGACAGAACCTCCTACGAGCAGTACTTC. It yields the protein CASSEYQDRTSYEQYF.

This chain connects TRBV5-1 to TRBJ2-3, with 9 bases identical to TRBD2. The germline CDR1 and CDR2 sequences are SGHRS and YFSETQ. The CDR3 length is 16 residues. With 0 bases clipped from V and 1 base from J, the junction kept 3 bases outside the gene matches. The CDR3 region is CASSLGRTSGTDTQYF. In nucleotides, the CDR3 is TGCGCCAGCAGCTTGGGACGGACTAGCGGCACAGATACGCAGTATTTT.

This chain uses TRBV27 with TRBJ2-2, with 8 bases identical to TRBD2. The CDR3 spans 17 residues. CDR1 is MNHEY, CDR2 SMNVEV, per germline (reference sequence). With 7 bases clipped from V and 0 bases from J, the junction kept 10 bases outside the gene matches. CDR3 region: CASTRLAHYTNTGELFF. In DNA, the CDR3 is TGTGCCAGCACCCGACTAGCGCATTACACGAACACCGGGGAGCTGTTTTTT.

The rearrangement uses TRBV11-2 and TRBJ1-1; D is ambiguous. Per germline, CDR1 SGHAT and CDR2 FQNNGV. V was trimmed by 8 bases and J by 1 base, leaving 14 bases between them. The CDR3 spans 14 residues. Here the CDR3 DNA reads TGTGCCAGCTCCCGGGGAAGAGCGAACACTGAAGCTTTCTTT. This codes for CASSRGRANTEAFF.

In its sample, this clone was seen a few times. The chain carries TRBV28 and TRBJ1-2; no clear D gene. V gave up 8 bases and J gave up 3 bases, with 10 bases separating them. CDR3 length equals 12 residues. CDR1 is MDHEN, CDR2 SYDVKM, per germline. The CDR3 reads CASLEDDYGYTF. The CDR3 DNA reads TGTGCCAGCCTGGAGGATGACTATGGCTACACCTTC.

CDR3 nucleotides: TGTGCCATCGCCCCCGGGACCGCCGGGATGAACACTGAAGCTTTCTTT. It yields the protein CAIAPGTAGMNTEAFF. The chain recombines TRBV10-3 with TRBJ1-1; a possible D gene is TRBD1 (5 bases). The CDR3 is made up of 16 amino acids. Germline V lookup: CDR1 ENHRY, CDR2 SYGVKD. V was clipped by 8 bases and J by 0 bases, with 19 bases between them.

CDR3 residues: CASSGPSSGTQYF. The CDR3 coding sequence is TGCGCCAGCAGTGGCCCTTCGTCAGGAACGCAGTATTTT. The J gene is TRBJ2-3, the V gene TRBV10-1; D is ambiguous. Germline V gives CDR1 WNHNN, CDR2 SYGVQD (reference sequence). The CDR3 is made up of 13 amino acids. V lost 4 bases and J 9 bases, leaving 14 bases between the germline ends.

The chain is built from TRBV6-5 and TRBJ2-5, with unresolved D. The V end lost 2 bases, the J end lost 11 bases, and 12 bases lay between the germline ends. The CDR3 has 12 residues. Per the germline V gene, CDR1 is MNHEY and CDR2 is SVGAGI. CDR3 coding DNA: TGTGCCAGCAGTTACCCTGGGCAGGAGCAGTACTTC. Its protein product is CASSYPGQEQYF.

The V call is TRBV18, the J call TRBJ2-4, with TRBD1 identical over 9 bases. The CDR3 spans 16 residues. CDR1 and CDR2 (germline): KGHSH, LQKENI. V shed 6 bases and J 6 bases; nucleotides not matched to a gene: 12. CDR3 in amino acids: CASSPLTGGAGNIQYF. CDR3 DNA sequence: TGTGCCAGCTCCCCTCTTACAGGGGGCGCCGGAAACATTCAGTACTTC.

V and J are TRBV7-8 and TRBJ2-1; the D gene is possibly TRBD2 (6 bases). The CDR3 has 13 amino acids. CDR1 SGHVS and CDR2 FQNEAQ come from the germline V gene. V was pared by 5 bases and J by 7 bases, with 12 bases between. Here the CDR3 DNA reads TGTGCCAGCAGCCTCGGGACTCTAAATGAGCAGTTCTTC. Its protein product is CASSLGTLNEQFF.